The clone carrying this TCR beta chain has only one observation. The CDR3 runs 21 residues. Measured with immunoSEQ multiplex PCR; TCRdb has only the in-frame clones, and not every one. The repertoire holds 200,000 or so clones, with about 88% as singletons. The data were taken from a study of blood T cell repertoires in COVID-19. This sequence joins TRBV12-2 and TRBJ2-1; the table's D call, TRBD2, has no DNA check behind it. TRBV12-2 is recorded as a pseudogene. The clonotype comes from a woman aged 35 to 49 who had recovered from COVID-19. Sample: peripheral blood. DNA of the CDR3: TGTGCAAGTCGCTTGTTCGACCGACGGACTAGCGGGAAACTTGTGTACAATGAGCAGTTCTTC. Protein: CASRLFDRRTSGKLVYNEQFF.